This entry features one T cell receptor (beta chain) sequence. This clone was observed a single time. Its specific antigen is unknown. Qualities for individual bases were not recorded, and no much larger clone is one base off. The CDR3 runs 13 amino acids, cysteine and phenylalanine included. The DNA shown is the 39-base CDR3, in frame from base 1. The germline V gene (reference sequence) supplies CDR1 SEHNR and CDR2 FQNEAQ. The junction shows trimming of 2 bases on V and 3 bases on J, plus 7 bases between the germline ends. This specimen comes from a study of T cell changes during pregnancy in multiple sclerosis (dated by TCRdb to between 2018 and 2020). Describing the broader study: In women with multiple sclerosis, the researchers looked at how the T cell repertoire shifted as pregnancy progressed.

Library generation was performed with the immunoSEQ multiplex PCR assay. Here the immuneACCESS table is served through TCRdb, limited to in-frame sequences with V and J called. Missing clones are a known gap in these copies; in checked studies unresolved V genes cover under half, and the rest lacks a known reason. Counted in this sample were about 59,000 clones; 93% of them appeared once. The ten biggest clones cover roughly 2.5% of the sample. The chain employs TRBV7-9 and TRBJ2-5, with the D gene not confidently named. This clonotype was sampled from a female donor with multiple sclerosis, enrolled in a pregnancy study. Sequences were derived from CD8+ T cells from peripheral blood mononuclear cells, sampled in the third trimester of pregnancy. The CDR3 protein is CASSLSLEETQYF. The DNA sequence reads TGTGCCAGCAGCTTATCCCTAGAAGAGACCCAGTACTTC.